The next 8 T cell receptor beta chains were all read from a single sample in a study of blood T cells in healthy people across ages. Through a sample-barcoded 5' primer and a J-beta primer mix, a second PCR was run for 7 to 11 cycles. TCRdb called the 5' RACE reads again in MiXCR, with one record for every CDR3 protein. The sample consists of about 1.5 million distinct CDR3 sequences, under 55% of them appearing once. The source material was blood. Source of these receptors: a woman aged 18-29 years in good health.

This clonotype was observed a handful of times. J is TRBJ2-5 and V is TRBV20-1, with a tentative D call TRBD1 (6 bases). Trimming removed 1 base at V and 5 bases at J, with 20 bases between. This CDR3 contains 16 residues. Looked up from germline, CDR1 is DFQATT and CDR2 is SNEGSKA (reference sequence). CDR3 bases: TGCAGTGCTAGAGCGGCTCAGGGGCAAGCAAGGGAGACCCAGTACTTC. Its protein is CSARAAQGQARETQYF.

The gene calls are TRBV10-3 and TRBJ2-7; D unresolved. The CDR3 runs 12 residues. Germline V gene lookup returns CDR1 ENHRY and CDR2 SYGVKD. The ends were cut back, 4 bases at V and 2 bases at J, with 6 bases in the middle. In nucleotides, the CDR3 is TGTGCCATCAGTGGGGCAGCCTACGAGCAGTACTTC. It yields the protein CAISGAAYEQYF.

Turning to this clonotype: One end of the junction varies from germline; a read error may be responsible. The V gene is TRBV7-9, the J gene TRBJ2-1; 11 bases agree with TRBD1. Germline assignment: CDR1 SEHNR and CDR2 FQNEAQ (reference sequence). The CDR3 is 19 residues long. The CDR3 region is CAGSLGTGGKLGSYNEQFF. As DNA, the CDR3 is TGTGCCGGCAGCTTGGGGACAGGGGGGAAGCTAGGCTCCTACAATGAGCAGTTCTTC.

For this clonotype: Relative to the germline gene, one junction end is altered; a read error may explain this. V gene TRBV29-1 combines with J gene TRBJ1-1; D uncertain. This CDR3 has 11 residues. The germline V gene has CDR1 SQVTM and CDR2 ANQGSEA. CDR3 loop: CSGEDIPEAFF. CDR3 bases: TGCAGCGGTGAAGATATCCCTGAAGCTTTCTTT.

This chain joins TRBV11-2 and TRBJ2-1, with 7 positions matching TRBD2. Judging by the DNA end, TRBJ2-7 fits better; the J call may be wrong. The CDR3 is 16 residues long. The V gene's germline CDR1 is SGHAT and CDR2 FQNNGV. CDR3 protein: CASSLDPSSGYNEQYF. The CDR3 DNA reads TGTGCCAGCAGCTTAGATCCGTCTAGCGGTTACAATGAGCAGTACTTC.

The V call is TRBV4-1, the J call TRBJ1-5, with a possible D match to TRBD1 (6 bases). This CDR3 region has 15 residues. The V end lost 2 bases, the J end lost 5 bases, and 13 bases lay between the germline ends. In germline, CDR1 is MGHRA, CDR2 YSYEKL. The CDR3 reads CASSQRPGGDQPQHF. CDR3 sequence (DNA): TGCGCCAGCAGCCAACGGCCCGGGGGCGATCAGCCCCAGCATTTT.

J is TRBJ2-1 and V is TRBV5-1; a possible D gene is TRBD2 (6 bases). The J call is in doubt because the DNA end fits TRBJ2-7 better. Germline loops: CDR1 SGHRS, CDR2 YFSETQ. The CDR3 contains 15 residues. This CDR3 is CASSLAGHSYNEQYF. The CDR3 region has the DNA TGCGCCAGCAGCTTAGCGGGCCACTCCTACAATGAGCAGTACTTC.

CDR3 amino acids: CASSSRLAVQNIQYF. CDR3 sequence (DNA): TGTGCCAGCAGCTCCCGACTAGCGGTACAAAACATTCAGTACTTC. The chain employs TRBV7-2 and TRBJ2-4; TRBD2 aligns across 9 bases. J was trimmed by 5 bases and V by 4 bases; bases with no gene match: 6. The CDR3 contains 15 residues. Per germline, CDR1 SGHTA and CDR2 FQGNSA.